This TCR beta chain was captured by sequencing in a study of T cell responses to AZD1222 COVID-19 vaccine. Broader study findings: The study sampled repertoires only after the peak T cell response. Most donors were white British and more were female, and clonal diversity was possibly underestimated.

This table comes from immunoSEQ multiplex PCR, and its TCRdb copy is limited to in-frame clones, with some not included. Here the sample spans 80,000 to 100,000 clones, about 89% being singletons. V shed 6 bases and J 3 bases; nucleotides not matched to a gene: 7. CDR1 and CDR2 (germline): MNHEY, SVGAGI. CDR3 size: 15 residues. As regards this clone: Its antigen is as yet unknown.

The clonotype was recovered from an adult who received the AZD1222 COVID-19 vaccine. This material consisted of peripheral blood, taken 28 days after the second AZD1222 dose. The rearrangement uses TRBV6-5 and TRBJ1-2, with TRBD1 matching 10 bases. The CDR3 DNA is TGTGCCAGCAGGTCACCGGGACAGGGGCACTATGGCTACACCTTC. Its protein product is CASRSPGQGHYGYTF.